Presented here are 26 T cell receptor beta chains from one specimen sequenced in a study of cytomegalovirus exposure and HLA in healthy donors. PCR primers comprised 60 Vbeta and 13 Jbeta primers. Some clones are missing from TCRdb's copy, which holds only in-frame ones; the method was immunoSEQ multiplex PCR. Here the sample spans about 150,000 clones, 70% to 80% being singletons. Sequenced material: PBMCs. The receptors shown here come from a young man in good health and CMV-seronegative.

In this sample, this clone turned up once. The V call is TRBV7-2, the J call TRBJ2-7; 7 bases match TRBD2. CDR1 SGHTA and CDR2 FQGNSA come from the germline V gene. The V and J ends lost 5 bases and 2 bases, in that order; junction bases with no gene match: 18. The CDR3 is 18 residues long. The CDR3 protein is CASSARWGSGGETYEQYF. The CDR3 DNA reads TGTGCCAGCAGCGCCCGGTGGGGTTCGGGGGGTGAAACCTACGAGCAGTACTTC.

The chain links TRBV27 to TRBJ2-7; perhaps TRBD2 as D (6 bases). Between the trimmed V and J ends, which lost 6 bases and 6 bases, there was a span of 18 bases. The CDR3 is made up of 14 amino acids. From germline, CDR1 is MNHEY and CDR2 SMNVEV (reference sequence). The CDR3 loop reads CASRTRTGVGEQYF. The CDR3 bases are TGTGCCAGCAGGACCAGGACGGGAGTGGGCGAGCAGTACTTC.

This sequence joins TRBV6-1 and TRBJ1-4, with TRBD1 matching over 9 bases. J gave up 5 bases and V 6 bases, and 4 bases lay outside the gene matches. The CDR3 runs 14 residues. CDR1 MNHNS and CDR2 SASEGT come from the germline V gene. CDR3 coding DNA: TGTGCCAGCAGGTCCGGGACAGGGAATGAAAAACTGTTTTTT. Its protein is CASRSGTGNEKLFF.

The sample holds a few counts of this clone. The sample carries other DNA sequences with the same CDR3. The genes are TRBV7-2 and TRBJ1-3; 8 bases agree with TRBD1. Unmatched junction bases numbered 10, after V lost 4 bases and J lost 5 bases. CDR3 length: 16 amino acids. Germline CDR1 reads SGHTA; CDR2 reads FQGNSA. For the CDR3, the DNA is TGTGCCAGCAGCTCGCCCGTGACAGGGGAGAGAAACACCATATATTTT. Amino acid sequence: CASSSPVTGERNTIYF.

The J gene is TRBJ2-7, the V gene TRBV5-1; D possibly corresponds to TRBD2 (6 bases). CDR1 and CDR2 (germline): SGHRS, YFSETQ. CDR3 length equals 16 residues. Trimming cost V 0 bases and J 2 bases, with 15 bases left between them. CDR3: CASSLDSGGSAYEQYF. For the CDR3, the DNA is TGCGCCAGCAGCTTGGATTCCGGGGGATCCGCCTACGAGCAGTACTTC. Supplemented by reference TRBV5-1 and TRBJ2-7, the full variable domain reads KAGVTQTPRYLIKTRGQQVTLSCSPISGHRSVSWYQQTPGQGLQFLFEYFSETQRNKGNFPGRFSGRQFSNSRSEMNVSTLELGDSALYLCASSLDSGGSAYEQYFGPGTRLTVT.

This sequence joins TRBV10-1 and TRBJ2-5; D call uncertain. Germline CDR1 and CDR2: WNHNN and SYGVQD (reference sequence). CDR3 length equals 12 residues. The germline V and J ends were trimmed by 4 bases and 2 bases, with 5 bases remaining between them. This CDR3 is CASSAVQETQYF. The CDR3 nucleotides are TGCGCCAGCAGTGCGGTTCAAGAGACCCAGTACTTC.

CDR3 amino acids: CASRAGLAGDEQFF. The CDR3 coding sequence is TGTGCCAGCAGGGCCGGACTAGCGGGGGATGAGCAGTTCTTC. The chain carries TRBV2 and TRBJ2-1, with 13 nucleotides matching TRBD2. The CDR3 contains 14 residues. CDR1 is SNHLY, CDR2 FYNNEI, per germline. V shed 6 bases and J 8 bases; nucleotides not matched to a gene: 4.

V gene TRBV15 combines with J gene TRBJ1-4, with D unresolved. Trimming removed 0 bases at V and 8 bases at J, with 7 bases between. This CDR3 is built from 13 residues. Germline V gene sequence: CDR1 LNHNV, CDR2 YYDKDF (reference sequence). In DNA form, the CDR3 reads TGTGCCACCAGCAGAGAACTGTTGGAAAAACTGTTTTTT. Its protein product is CATSRELLEKLFF. Using reference TRBV15 and TRBJ1-4 for the parts outside the CDR3, the full variable domain is DAMVIQNPRYQVTQFGKPVTLSCSQTLNHNVMYWYQQKSSQAPKLLFHYYDKDFNNEADTPDNFQSRRPNTSFCFLDIRSPGLGDTAMYLCATSRELLEKLFFGSGTQLSVL.

The genes are TRBV21-1 and TRBJ1-4; TRBD1, the table's D call, was not compared with the DNA. TRBV21-1 is a pseudogene. The CDR3 covers 17 residues. This CDR3 is CASSKVTGPATNEKLFF. The DNA of the CDR3 is TGTGCCAGCAGCAAAGTCACAGGGCCAGCAACTAATGAAAAACTGTTTTTT.

The chain couples TRBV28 to TRBJ1-2; maybe TRBD1 (5 bases). The length of the CDR3 is 13 residues. V lost 4 bases to trimming and J lost 8 bases, with 14 bases between them. The V gene's germline CDR1 is MDHEN and CDR2 SYDVKM. CDR3 amino acids: CASSSSPGGGYTF. In nucleotides, the CDR3 is TGTGCCAGCAGTTCCTCCCCCGGGGGAGGCTACACCTTC.

V and J are TRBV2 and TRBJ1-4; D gene ambiguous. This CDR3 spans 13 amino acids. Trimming removed 5 bases from V and 8 bases from J, with 12 bases in between. Germline CDR1 reads SNHLY; CDR2 reads FYNNEI. CDR3 nucleotides: TGTGCCAGCAGTCTAGGACTCCGGGAAAAACTGTTTTTT. It specifies CASSLGLREKLFF. The full variable domain, in which reference TRBV2 and TRBJ1-4 provide the parts outside the CDR3, is EPEVTQTPSHQVTQMGQEVILRCVPISNHLYFYWYRQILGQKVEFLVSFYNNEISEKSEIFDDQFSVERPDGSNFTLKIRSTKLEDSAMYFCASSLGLREKLFFGSGTQLSVL.

The CDR3 here is CASSYPGQGETETQYF. The CDR3 DNA reads as TGTGCCAGCAGTTACCCGGGACAGGGGGAGACAGAGACCCAGTACTTC. This rearrangement joins TRBV6-6 to TRBJ2-5; 11 nucleotides line up with TRBD1. V lost 2 bases and J lost 4; bases outside the gene matches: 6. CDR3 length: 16 residues. Germline V gene lookup returns CDR1 MNHNY and CDR2 SVGAGI (reference sequence).

The V gene is TRBV6-1, the J gene TRBJ1-4, with 10 positions matching TRBD1. The J segment lost 7 bases and the V segment lost 5 bases, leaving 4 bases of the junction unmatched. The CDR3 is 14 residues long. Germline V gives CDR1 MNHNS, CDR2 SASEGT. The CDR3 sequence: CASSPGQGLEKLFF. The CDR3 DNA reads as TGTGCCAGCAGTCCGGGACAGGGGCTTGAAAAACTGTTTTTT.

J is TRBJ1-2 and V is TRBV4-2; the match to TRBD1 covers 10 bases. This CDR3 has 15 amino acids. J gave up 4 bases and V 0 bases, and 2 bases lay outside the gene matches. Per germline, CDR1 LGHNA and CDR2 YNFKEQ. In DNA form, the CDR3 reads TGTGCCAGCAGCCAAGAAAGGACAGGGGGCTATGGCTACACCTTC. It translates to CASSQERTGGYGYTF.

The chain couples TRBV5-1 to TRBJ2-5; D might be TRBD2 (6 bases). The DNA matches TRBJ2-7 better at its end, which makes the J call doubtful. Germline V gene data show CDR1 as SGHRS and CDR2 as YFSETQ. CDR3 length: 16 residues. The CDR3 DNA reads as TGCGCCAGCAGCTTGGGGAGTAGCGGAGGCTCCTACGAGCAGTACTTC. Translating gives CASSLGSSGGSYEQYF.

The chain joins TRBV5-1 to TRBJ1-1; no definite D call. CDR1 SGHRS and CDR2 YFSETQ come from the germline V gene. CDR3 length: 16 amino acids. V lost 1 base, J lost 5 bases, and 18 bases lay in between. CDR3 bases: TGCGCCAGCAGCTTGTACGCCTACTCGGGAAAAACTGAAGCTTTCTTT. Amino acid sequence: CASSLYAYSGKTEAFF.

This clone occurred a few times. This rearrangement joins TRBV5-1 to TRBJ2-5; D might be TRBD1 (6 bases). The ends were cut back, 0 bases at V and 2 bases at J, with 14 bases in the middle. The CDR3 spans 16 residues. The V gene's germline CDR1 is SGHRS and CDR2 YFSETQ. CDR3 sequence: CASSLGGQNSQETQYF. DNA for the CDR3: TGCGCCAGCAGCTTGGGTGGACAGAATTCACAAGAGACCCAGTACTTC.

This clone was seen only a few times. The V gene is TRBV4-2, the J gene TRBJ1-6, with 7 bases matching TRBD1. The CDR3 consists of 16 residues. The germline CDR1 and CDR2 sequences are LGHNA and YNFKEQ. Losses at the gene ends were 1 base for V and 6 bases for J; bases not matched to a gene: 6. CDR3 amino acids: CASSQGGTAGNSPLHF. DNA for the CDR3: TGTGCCAGCAGCCAAGGCGGGACAGCGGGTAATTCACCCCTCCACTTT.

V usage is TRBV19 and J usage is TRBJ1-6, with 8 nucleotides matching TRBD1. The J segment lost 6 bases and the V segment lost 3 bases, leaving 4 bases of the junction unmatched. Germline V gene sequence: CDR1 LNHDA, CDR2 SQIVND (reference sequence). The CDR3 covers 15 residues. This CDR3 reads CASSMTGVLNSPLHF. The CDR3 coding sequence is TGTGCCAGTAGTATGACAGGGGTACTTAATTCACCCCTCCACTTT. The full variable domain, completed using reference TRBV19 and TRBJ1-6, is DGGITQSPKYLFRKEGQNVTLSCEQNLNHDAMYWYRQDPGQGLRLIYYSQIVNDFQKGDIAEGYSVSREKKESFPLTVTSAQKNPTAFYLCASSMTGVLNSPLHFGNGTRLTVT.

This rearrangement joins TRBV4-2 to TRBJ1-6; D remains unclear. The length of the CDR3 is 17 residues. Germline values: CDR1 LGHNA, CDR2 YNFKEQ. V dropped 0 bases and J dropped 0 bases, with 9 bases sitting between them. This CDR3 reads CASSQEVRSSYNSPLHF. The CDR3 DNA sequence: TGTGCCAGCAGCCAAGAAGTTAGAAGCTCCTATAATTCACCCCTCCACTTT.

The chain combines TRBV6-4 with TRBJ1-1; a possible D gene is TRBD1 (6 bases). This CDR3 is 13 amino acids long. Germline V gene sequence: CDR1 MRHNA, CDR2 SNTAGT. Trimming pared 6 bases from V and 1 base from J, leaving 9 bases between. For the CDR3, the DNA is TGTGCCAGCAGGGTACAGGGGAACACTGAAGCTTTCTTT. Protein: CASRVQGNTEAFF.

The V gene is TRBV5-1, the J gene TRBJ1-1, with a weak D call TRBD1 (5 bases). Looked up from germline, CDR1 is SGHRS and CDR2 is YFSETQ. V lost 2 bases, J lost 3 bases, and 11 bases lay in between. The CDR3 consists of 14 residues. This chain's CDR3 is CASSFAGRDTEAFF. The CDR3 DNA is TGCGCCAGCAGCTTTGCGGGACGGGACACTGAAGCTTTCTTT.

This clone occurred once. The chain recombines TRBV2 with TRBJ1-4; 9 bases map to TRBD1. There are 14 residues in the CDR3. Trimming at V came to 6 bases and at J to 8 bases, leaving 7 bases not matched to a gene. Germline V gives CDR1 SNHLY, CDR2 FYNNEI. DNA for the CDR3: TGTGCCAGCAGGGGACCGGGACAGGGAGAAAAACTGTTTTTT. Translation: CASRGPGQGEKLFF.

This rearrangement joins TRBV28 to TRBJ2-7; D not certain. Germline lookup yields CDR1 MDHEN and CDR2 SYDVKM. The CDR3 is 15 amino acids. The V end was cut by 5 bases, the J end by 6 bases, with 20 bases between. CDR3 amino acids: CASSPSTRSFGEQYF. The CDR3 DNA reads as TGTGCCAGCAGTCCGTCTACCAGGTCGTTCGGCGAGCAGTACTTC.

On this clone itself: The junction departs from the called germline gene at one end, perhaps through a read error. The chain joins TRBV15 to TRBJ1-5; 8 bases fit TRBD1. The length of the CDR3 is 15 residues. Germline CDR1 reads LNHNV; CDR2 reads YYDKDF (reference sequence). The CDR3 bases are TGTGCCACCAGCATAACCGGGACAGGCAATCAGCCCCAGAATTTT. It codes for CATSITGTGNQPQNF.

The CDR3: CASSRLAGEKETQYF. The CDR3 bases are TGTGCCAGCAGCCGACTAGCGGGGGAGAAAGAGACCCAGTACTTC. The V call is TRBV14, the J call TRBJ2-5, with 12 bases aligning to TRBD2. Trimming cost V 4 bases and J 3 bases; bases outside gene matches: 3. CDR1 is SGHDN, CDR2 FVKESK, per germline. The CDR3 loop spans 15 amino acids. The full variable domain, in which reference TRBV14 and TRBJ2-5 provide the parts outside the CDR3, is EAGVTQFPSHSVIEKGQTVTLRCDPISGHDNLYWYRRVMGKEIKFLLHFVKESKQDESGMPNNRFLAERTGGTYSTLKVQPAELEDSGVYFCASSRLAGEKETQYFGPGTRLLVL.